This T cell receptor beta chain was recovered during a study of immune evolution from preneoplasia to lung adenocarcinoma. Study-level information: HLA loss of heterozygosity: approximately 7.5% AIS, under 19% MIA, about 35% ADC, none AAH. Study findings and constraints: Top clone frequencies peaked in normal lung, apparently declining through invasive adenocarcinoma. Normal lung had highest clonality; later lesions appeared denser, more diverse.

Macro-dissection enriched premalignant or tumor cells before nucleic acid extraction. TCRdb keeps only in-frame clones here, not all; method: immunoSEQ multiplex PCR. The sample holds under 45,000 clones, approximately 80% seen once. The CDR3 covers 14 residues. CDR1 and CDR2 (germline): SNHLY, FYNNEI. The V end was cut by 8 bases, the J end by 5 bases, with 16 bases between. With regard to this clone: Its antigen is undetermined.

Sequenced sample: FFPE invasive lung adenocarcinoma tissue. The chain combines TRBV2 with TRBJ1-5; D is perhaps TRBD1 (5 bases). The clonotype comes from a person aged 60 to 70 with lung adenocarcinoma. The CDR3, as DNA: TGTGCCAGCCGGGGGAGCCTAGAGGATCAGCCCCAGCATTTT. Its protein product is CASRGSLEDQPQHF.